The rows below give T cell receptor beta chains drawn from one sample of a study of T cell changes during pregnancy in multiple sclerosis. Data came from immunoSEQ multiplex PCR; TCRdb stores just in-frame clones and leaves some out. The sample has 75,000 to 95,000 clones, 93% seen once. The input for sequencing was peripheral blood, taken in the second trimester of pregnancy. The receptor set was obtained from a female donor with multiple sclerosis, enrolled in a pregnancy study. The CDR3 runs from the conserved cysteine through the conserved F or W. The D gene is left open where the match is weak. Size values are once, few and many counts, or a class for expanded clones, and some rows have none.

v_call	clone_size	d_call	j_call	cdr3_nt	cdr3_aa
TRBV14	-	-	TRBJ1-1	TGTGCCAGCAGCCAAGTATTCGGGGGCACTGAAGCTTTCTTT	CASSQVFGGTEAFF
TRBV30	-	-	TRBJ2-3	TGTGCCTGGACGGTACTCACAGATACGCAGTATTTT	CAWTVLTDTQYF
TRBV19	-	TRBD2	TRBJ2-3	TGTGCCAGTAGTAGCGGGGGGGGCACAGATACGCAGTATTTT	CASSSGGGTDTQYF
TRBV5-1	-	TRBD1	TRBJ2-5	TGCGCCAGCAGCTTGGCCGGGACAGGGGAGGAGACCCAGTACTTC	CASSLAGTGEETQYF
TRBV12-2	-	-	TRBJ1-1	TGTGCAAGTCGCTTAGCGTTCCCCGGGACACCCGCGAACACTGAAGCTTTCTTT	CASRLAFPGTPANTEAFF
TRBV25-1	-	TRBD2	TRBJ2-7	TGTGCCAGCAGTGAAGGGCGGGGAGGGTACGAGCAGTACTTC	CASSEGRGGYEQYF
TRBV6-1	few	-	TRBJ2-1	TGTGCCAGCAGTGAAGCGGGGGGGGCCGCTGAGCAGTTCTTC	CASSEAGGAAEQFF
TRBV7-9	-	TRBD2	TRBJ2-1	TGTGCCAGCAGCTGGACTAGCGGGAGAAATGAGCAGTTCTTC	CASSWTSGRNEQFF
TRBV5-6	-	-	TRBJ1-1	TGTGCCAGCAGCTGGAGTTCATACACTGAAGCTTTCTTT	CASSWSSYTEAFF
TRBV13	-	-	TRBJ2-7	TGTGCCAGCAGAGGACCTGCGGGGGCCGCCTACGAGCAGTACTTC	CASRGPAGAAYEQYF
TRBV18	-	TRBD2	TRBJ2-5	TGTGCCAGCTCATCGGGACTAGCGGGGGGACCAAACCAAGAGACCCAGTACTTC	CASSSGLAGGPNQETQYF
TRBV27	-	-	TRBJ1-5	TGTGCCAGCAGTGACACTGACGGTCAGCCCCAGCATTTT	CASSDTDGQPQHF
TRBV9	-	-	TRBJ2-1	TGTGCCAGCAGCGTAGCTTACAATGAGCAGTTCTTC	CASSVAYNEQFF
TRBV10-3	-	-	TRBJ2-3	TGTGCCATCAAGGGAGTATCCACAGATACGCAGTATTTT	CAIKGVSTDTQYF
TRBV6-6	once	TRBD1	TRBJ1-4	TGTGCCAGCAGCCATCAGGGGGCTGGAGAAAAACTGTTTTTT	CASSHQGAGEKLFF
TRBV2	few	TRBD1	TRBJ2-7	TGTGCCAGCAGCACCGGGACAGCGACCTACGAGCAGTACTTC	CASSTGTATYEQYF
TRBV5-6	-	TRBD1	TRBJ1-1	TGTGCCAGCAGCTTGGGCTCAGGGGGCACTGAAGCTTTCTTT	CASSLGSGGTEAFF
TRBV6-1	-	-	TRBJ2-1	TGTGCCAGCAGTGGAGAAGTTCACAATGAGCAGTTCTTC	CASSGEVHNEQFF
TRBV4-1	-	TRBD2	TRBJ2-5	TGCGCCAGCAGCCCTGGGGGAGGGGCGATCCGGTACCAAGAGACCCAGTACTTC	CASSPGGGAIRYQETQYF
TRBV9	-	-	TRBJ1-1	TGTGCCAGCAGCGTGAACGGTATTGAAGCTTTCTTT	CASSVNGIEAFF
TRBV6-5	-	TRBD2	TRBJ2-1	TGTGCCAGCAGTACTAGCGGGGGGGGAAATGAGCAGTTCTTC	CASSTSGGGNEQFF
TRBV10-3	-	TRBD2	TRBJ2-5	TGTGCCATCAGTGCTAGCGGGGGGGGCCTCCAAGAGACCCAGTACTTC	CAISASGGGLQETQYF
TRBV5-6	-	-	TRBJ1-5	TGTGCCAGCAGCTTGACTTTCAATCAGCCCCAGCATTTT	CASSLTFNQPQHF
TRBV11-2	-	-	TRBJ1-1	TGTGCCAGCAGCTTAGACGCTTCGGGTTGGACTGAAGCTTTCTTT	CASSLDASGWTEAFF
TRBV9	-	TRBD2	TRBJ2-1	TGTGCCAGCAGCCTCGGGATAGCGGGAGGCGGGAGGTCCTACAATGAGCAGTTCTTC	CASSLGIAGGGRSYNEQFF
TRBV27	-	-	TRBJ2-7	TGTGCCAGCAGTTTAGCTGCCGGGTTCCCTGACGAGCAGTACTTC	CASSLAAGFPDEQYF
TRBV7-8	-	-	TRBJ2-7	TGTGCCAGCAGCTTAGTTATAGCGACAGCGGGCGAGCAGTACTTC	CASSLVIATAGEQYF
TRBV12-5	once	-	TRBJ1-1	TGTGCTAGTGGTTTGGCGGACATTCCGGCTTTCTTT	CASGLADIPAFF
TRBV5-4	-	-	TRBJ2-1	TGTGCCAGCAGCCTTCTGACAGGGAGGCCCCTAGACAATGAGCAGTTCTTC	CASSLLTGRPLDNEQFF
TRBV13	-	-	TRBJ2-7	TGTGCCAGCAGCCTACAGAACTCCTACGAGCAGTACTTC	CASSLQNSYEQYF
TRBV28	-	-	TRBJ2-7	TGTGCCAGCAACCCCGGGCGGGCGTCGAGTGAGCAGTACTTC	CASNPGRASSEQYF
TRBV29-1	-	-	TRBJ1-6	TGCAGCGTTCTCACGAATACGGGTTCACCCCTCCACTTT	CSVLTNTGSPLHF
TRBV6-5	-	-	TRBJ2-5	TGTGCCAGCGGAAAAGGGACATCGGTTCTGGGGACCCAGTACTTC	CASGKGTSVLGTQYF
TRBV29-1	-	-	TRBJ2-7	TGCAGCGCTTTTTTCGGCTACGAGCAGTACTTC	CSAFFGYEQYF
TRBV5-4	-	-	TRBJ2-1	TGTGCCAGCAGCCATATGGACTCCTCCAATGAGCAGTTCTTC	CASSHMDSSNEQFF
TRBV23-1	-	TRBD1	TRBJ2-1	TGCGCCAGCAGTCAAAAGGACAGGGCTTACAATGAGCAGTTCTTC	CASSQKDRAYNEQFF
TRBV9	-	-	TRBJ1-2	TGTGCCAGCAGCCCTTGGTTGGACTACTCTGGCTACACCTTC	CASSPWLDYSGYTF
TRBV9	-	-	TRBJ1-5	TGTGCCAGCAGCGTACAGGGCGGAAATCAGCCCCAGCATTTT	CASSVQGGNQPQHF
TRBV7-9	few	-	TRBJ1-2	TGTGCCAGCAGCCCAGAACGAGGACTCCTTAGTTATGGCTACACCTTC	CASSPERGLLSYGYTF
TRBV7-9	-	TRBD1	TRBJ1-3	TGTGCCAGCAGCCCCAGACAGGGGGCAATTATAGGAAACACCATATATTTT	CASSPRQGAIIGNTIYF
TRBV5-1	-	TRBD2	TRBJ2-3	TGCGCCAGCAGCTTGGCGGCGGGGGTCTACACAGATACGCAGTATTTT	CASSLAAGVYTDTQYF
TRBV5-1	-	-	TRBJ2-2	TGCGCCAGCACCGACACCGGGGAGCTGTTTTTT	CASTDTGELFF
TRBV28	-	TRBD1	TRBJ1-1	TGTGCCACGACCGACAGGGGGCCTGAAGCTTTCTTT	CATTDRGPEAFF
TRBV18	-	TRBD2	TRBJ2-1	TGTGCCAGCTCAGCGCTTCCCTCGGGAGCGGGGGGGCTAAACGAGCAGTTCTTC	CASSALPSGAGGLNEQFF
TRBV15	-	TRBD1	TRBJ1-1	TGTGCCACCAGCAGGGACAGGGCGCGCACTGAAGCTTTCTTT	CATSRDRARTEAFF
TRBV6-5	-	TRBD1	TRBJ2-7	TGTGCCAGCAGCCCTAGGGTCGACAGGGGCTACGAGCAGTACTTC	CASSPRVDRGYEQYF
TRBV4-1	-	-	TRBJ1-1	TGCGCCAGCAGCCGGGTGGGGGGTGAAGCTTTCTTT	CASSRVGGEAFF
TRBV19	-	TRBD1	TRBJ1-2	TGTGCCAGTAGTATATCGACAGGGGGCGCGGGCTATGGCTACACCTTC	CASSISTGGAGYGYTF
TRBV2	-	TRBD1	TRBJ2-1	TGTGCCAGCAATACGGGACAGCACAATGAGCAGTTCTTC	CASNTGQHNEQFF
TRBV2	-	TRBD1	TRBJ1-2	TGTGCCACCCTGACCCGGGGCAGGGGGCAGTCTATGAACAACTTTTTTGGCTACACCTTC	CATLTRGRGQSMNNFFGYTF
TRBV30	-	TRBD2	TRBJ2-1	TGTGCCTGGAGTGTAATTTCGGGAGGGGCCCATGAGCAGTTCTTC	CAWSVISGGAHEQFF